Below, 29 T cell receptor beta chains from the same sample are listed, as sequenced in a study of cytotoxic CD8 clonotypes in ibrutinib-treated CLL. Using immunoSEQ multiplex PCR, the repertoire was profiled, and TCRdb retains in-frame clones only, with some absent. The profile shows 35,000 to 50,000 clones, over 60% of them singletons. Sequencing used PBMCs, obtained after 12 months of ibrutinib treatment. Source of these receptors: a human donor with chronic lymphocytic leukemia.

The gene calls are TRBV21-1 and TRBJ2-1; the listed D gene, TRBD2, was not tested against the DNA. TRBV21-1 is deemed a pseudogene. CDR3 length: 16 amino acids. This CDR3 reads CASSKVGTSGPHEQFF. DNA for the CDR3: TGTGCCAGCAGCAAAGTCGGGACTAGCGGGCCCCATGAGCAGTTCTTC.

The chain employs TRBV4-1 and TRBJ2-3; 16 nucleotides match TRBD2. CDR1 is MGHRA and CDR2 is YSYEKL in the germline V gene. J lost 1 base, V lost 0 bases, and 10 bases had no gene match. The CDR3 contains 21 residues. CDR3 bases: TGCGCCAGCAGCCAAGATATGGGTTGGGGACTAGCGGGAGGGGGCACAGATACGCAGTATTTT. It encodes CASSQDMGWGLAGGGTDTQYF.

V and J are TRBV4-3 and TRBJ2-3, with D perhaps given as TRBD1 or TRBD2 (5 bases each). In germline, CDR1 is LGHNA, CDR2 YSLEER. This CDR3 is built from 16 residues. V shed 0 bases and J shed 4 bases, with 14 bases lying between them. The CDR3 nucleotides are TGCGCCAGCAGCCAAGATCGTGGCCAGGGAGCAGATACGCAGTATTTT. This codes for CASSQDRGQGADTQYF.

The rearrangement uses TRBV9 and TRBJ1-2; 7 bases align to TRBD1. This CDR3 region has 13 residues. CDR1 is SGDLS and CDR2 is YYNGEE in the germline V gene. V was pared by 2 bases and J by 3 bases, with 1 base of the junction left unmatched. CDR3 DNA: TGTGCCAGCAGCGTCCAGGGGGACTATGGCTACACCTTC. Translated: CASSVQGDYGYTF.

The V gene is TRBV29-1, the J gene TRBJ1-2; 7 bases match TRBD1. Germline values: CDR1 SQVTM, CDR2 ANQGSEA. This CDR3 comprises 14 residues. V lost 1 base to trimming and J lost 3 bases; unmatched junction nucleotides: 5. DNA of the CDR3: TGCAGCGTTGAAGGAGCCGGGACAGACTATGGCTACACCTTC. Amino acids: CSVEGAGTDYGYTF.

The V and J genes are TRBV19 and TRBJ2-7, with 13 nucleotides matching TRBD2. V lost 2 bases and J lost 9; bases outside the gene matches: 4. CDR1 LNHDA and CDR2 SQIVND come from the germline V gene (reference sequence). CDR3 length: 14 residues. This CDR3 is CASSITSGRVSQYF. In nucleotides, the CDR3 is TGTGCCAGTAGTATAACTAGCGGGAGGGTCTCGCAGTACTTC.

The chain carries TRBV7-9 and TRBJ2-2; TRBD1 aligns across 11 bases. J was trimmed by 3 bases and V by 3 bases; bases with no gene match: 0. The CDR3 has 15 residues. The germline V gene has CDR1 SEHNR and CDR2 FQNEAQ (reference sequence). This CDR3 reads CASSLGQGDTGELFF. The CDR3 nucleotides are TGTGCCAGCAGCTTGGGACAGGGGGACACCGGGGAGCTGTTTTTT.

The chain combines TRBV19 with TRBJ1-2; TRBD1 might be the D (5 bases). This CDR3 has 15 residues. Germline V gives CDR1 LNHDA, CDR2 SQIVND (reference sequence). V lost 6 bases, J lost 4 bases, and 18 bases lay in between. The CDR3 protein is CASSQGPGPVYGYTF. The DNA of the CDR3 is TGTGCCAGTAGCCAAGGTCCAGGGCCGGTCTATGGCTACACCTTC. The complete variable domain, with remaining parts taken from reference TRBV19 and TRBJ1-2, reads DGGITQSPKYLFRKEGQNVTLSCEQNLNHDAMYWYRQDPGQGLRLIYYSQIVNDFQKGDIAEGYSVSREKKESFPLTVTSAQKNPTAFYLCASSQGPGPVYGYTFGSGTRLTVV.

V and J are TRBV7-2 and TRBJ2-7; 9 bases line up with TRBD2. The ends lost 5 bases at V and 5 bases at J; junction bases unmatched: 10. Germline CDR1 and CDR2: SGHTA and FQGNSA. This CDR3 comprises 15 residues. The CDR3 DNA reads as TGTGCCAGCAGCCCCTCTAGCGGGAACGTTGACGAGCAGTACTTC. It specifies CASSPSSGNVDEQYF.

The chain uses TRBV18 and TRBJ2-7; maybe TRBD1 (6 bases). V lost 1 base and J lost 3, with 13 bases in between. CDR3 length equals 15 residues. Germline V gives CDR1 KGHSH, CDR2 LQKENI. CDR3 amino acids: CASSPQTGMIYEQYF. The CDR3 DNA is TGTGCCAGCTCACCACAGACAGGAATGATCTACGAGCAGTACTTC.

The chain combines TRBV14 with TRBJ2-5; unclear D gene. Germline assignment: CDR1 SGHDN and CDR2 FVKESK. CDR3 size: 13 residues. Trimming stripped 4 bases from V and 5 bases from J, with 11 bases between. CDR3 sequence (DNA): TGTGCCAGCAGCCTAGGTCTAGTGGAGACCCAGTACTTC. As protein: CASSLGLVETQYF.

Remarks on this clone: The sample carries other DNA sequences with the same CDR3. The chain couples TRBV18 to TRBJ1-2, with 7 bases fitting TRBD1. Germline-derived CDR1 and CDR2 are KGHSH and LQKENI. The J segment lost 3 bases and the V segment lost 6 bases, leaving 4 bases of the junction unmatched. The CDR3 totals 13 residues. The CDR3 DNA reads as TGTGCCAGCTCGCCCGGGACAGACTATGGCTACACCTTC. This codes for CASSPGTDYGYTF.

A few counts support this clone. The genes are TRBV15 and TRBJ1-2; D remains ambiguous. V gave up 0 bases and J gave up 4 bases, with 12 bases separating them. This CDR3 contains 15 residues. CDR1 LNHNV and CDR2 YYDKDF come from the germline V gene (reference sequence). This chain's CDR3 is CATSRDRGLPYGYTF. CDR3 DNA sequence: TGTGCCACCAGCAGAGATCGCGGCCTGCCCTATGGCTACACCTTC.

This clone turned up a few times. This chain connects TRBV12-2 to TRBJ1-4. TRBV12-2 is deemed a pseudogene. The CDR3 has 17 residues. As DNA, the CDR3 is TGTGCAAGTCGCTTTGCTCCTCCCCCTGCAACTAATGAAAAACTGTTTTTT. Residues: CASRFAPPPATNEKLFF.

CDR3 sequence (DNA): TGTGCCAGCACTCGCGAGGGGACTATCTACAATGAGCAGTTCTTC. Protein sequence: CASTREGTIYNEQFF. The chain has TRBV5-8 and TRBJ2-1; 7 positions match TRBD2. The CDR3 totals 15 residues. J gave up 3 bases and V 6 bases, and 9 bases lay outside the gene matches. Germline CDR1 reads SGHTS; CDR2 reads YDEGEE.

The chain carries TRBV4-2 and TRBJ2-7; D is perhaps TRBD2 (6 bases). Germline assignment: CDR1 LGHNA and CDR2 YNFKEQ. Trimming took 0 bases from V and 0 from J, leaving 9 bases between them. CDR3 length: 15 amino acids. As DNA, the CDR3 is TGTGCCAGCAGCCAAGAGACTAGGAGCTCCTACGAGCAGTACTTC. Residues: CASSQETRSSYEQYF.

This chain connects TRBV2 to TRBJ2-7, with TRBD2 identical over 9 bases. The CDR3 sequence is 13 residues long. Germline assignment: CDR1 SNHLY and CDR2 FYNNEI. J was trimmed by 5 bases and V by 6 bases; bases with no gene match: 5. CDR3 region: CASRAGTSNEQYF. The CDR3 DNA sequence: TGTGCCAGCAGAGCCGGGACTAGCAACGAGCAGTACTTC.

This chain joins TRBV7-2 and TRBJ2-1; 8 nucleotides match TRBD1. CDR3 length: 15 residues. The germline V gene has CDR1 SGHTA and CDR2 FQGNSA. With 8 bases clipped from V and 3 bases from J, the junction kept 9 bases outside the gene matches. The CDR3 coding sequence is TGTGCCAGCGGCAAGACAGGGGACATCTACAATGAGCAGTTCTTC. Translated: CASGKTGDIYNEQFF.

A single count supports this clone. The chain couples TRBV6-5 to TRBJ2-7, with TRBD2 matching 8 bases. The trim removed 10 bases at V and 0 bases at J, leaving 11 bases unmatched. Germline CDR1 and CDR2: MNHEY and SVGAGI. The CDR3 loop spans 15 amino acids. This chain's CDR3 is CAISKTGTSSYEQYF. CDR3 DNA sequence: TGTGCCATCTCAAAAACCGGGACTAGCTCCTACGAGCAGTACTTC.

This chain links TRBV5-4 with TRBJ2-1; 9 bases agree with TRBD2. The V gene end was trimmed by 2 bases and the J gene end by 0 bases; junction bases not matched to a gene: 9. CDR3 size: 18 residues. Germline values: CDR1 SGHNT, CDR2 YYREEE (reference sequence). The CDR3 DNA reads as TGTGCCAGCAGCTTCGGCAGCGGGAGGTCTAGCTCCTACAATGAGCAGTTCTTC. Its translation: CASSFGSGRSSSYNEQFF.

The CDR3 loop reads CAWSPGPNTGELFF. CDR3 in DNA: TGTGCCTGGAGTCCGGGTCCGAACACCGGGGAGCTGTTTTTT. The rearrangement uses TRBV30 and TRBJ2-2; D remains unclear. V lost 2 bases and J lost 0, with 7 bases in between. The CDR3 is made up of 14 amino acids. Germline CDR1 GTSNPN, CDR2 SVGIG (reference sequence).

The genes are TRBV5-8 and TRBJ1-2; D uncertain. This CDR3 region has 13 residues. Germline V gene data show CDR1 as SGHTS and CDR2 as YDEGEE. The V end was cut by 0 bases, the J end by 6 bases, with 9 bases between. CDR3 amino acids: CASSLVTQDGYTF. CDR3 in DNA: TGTGCCAGCAGCTTGGTAACGCAGGATGGCTACACCTTC. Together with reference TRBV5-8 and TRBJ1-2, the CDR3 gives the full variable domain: EAGVTQSPTHLIKTRGQQATLRCSPISGHTSVYWYQQALGLGLQFLLWYDEGEERNRGNFPPRFSGRQFPNYSSELNVNALELEDSALYLCASSLVTQDGYTFGSGTRLTVV.

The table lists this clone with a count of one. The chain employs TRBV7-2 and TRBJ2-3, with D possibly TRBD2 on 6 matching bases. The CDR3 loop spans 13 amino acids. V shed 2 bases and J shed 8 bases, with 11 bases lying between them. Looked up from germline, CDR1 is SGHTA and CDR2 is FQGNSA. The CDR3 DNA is TGTGCCAGCAGCTTACTCGGGAGCAGTACGCAGTATTTT. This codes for CASSLLGSSTQYF.

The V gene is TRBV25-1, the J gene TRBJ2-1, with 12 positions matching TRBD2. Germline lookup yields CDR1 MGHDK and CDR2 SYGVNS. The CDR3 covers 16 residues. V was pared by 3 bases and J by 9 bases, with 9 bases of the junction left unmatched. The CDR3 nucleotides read TGTGCCAGCAGTGAGACTAGCGGGAGAGGTTGGGGTGAGCAGTTCTTC. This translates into CASSETSGRGWGEQFF.

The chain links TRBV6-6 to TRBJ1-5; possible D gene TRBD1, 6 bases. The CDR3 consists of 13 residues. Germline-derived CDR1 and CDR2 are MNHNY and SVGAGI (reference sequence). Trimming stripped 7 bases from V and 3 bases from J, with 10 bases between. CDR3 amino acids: CASTGAANQPQHF. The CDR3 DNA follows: TGTGCCAGCACGGGGGCTGCCAATCAGCCCCAGCATTTT.

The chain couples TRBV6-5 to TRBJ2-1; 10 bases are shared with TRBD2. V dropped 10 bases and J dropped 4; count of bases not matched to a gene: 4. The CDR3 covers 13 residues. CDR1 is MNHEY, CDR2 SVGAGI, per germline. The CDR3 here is CATRGLAYNEQFF. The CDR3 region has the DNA TGTGCCACTCGGGGACTAGCGTACAATGAGCAGTTCTTC.

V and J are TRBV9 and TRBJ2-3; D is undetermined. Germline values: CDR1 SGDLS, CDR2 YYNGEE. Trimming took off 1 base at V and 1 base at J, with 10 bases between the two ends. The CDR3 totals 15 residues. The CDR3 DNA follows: TGTGCCAGCAGCGTAAAGGGCAGCCGCACAGATACGCAGTATTTT. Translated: CASSVKGSRTDTQYF.

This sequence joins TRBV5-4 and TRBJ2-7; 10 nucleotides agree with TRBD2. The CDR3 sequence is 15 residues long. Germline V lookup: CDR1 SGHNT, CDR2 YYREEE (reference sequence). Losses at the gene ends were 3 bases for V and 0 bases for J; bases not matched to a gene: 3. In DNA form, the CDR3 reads TGTGCCAGCAGCTCCGGGACTAGCGACTCCTACGAGCAGTACTTC. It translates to CASSSGTSDSYEQYF.

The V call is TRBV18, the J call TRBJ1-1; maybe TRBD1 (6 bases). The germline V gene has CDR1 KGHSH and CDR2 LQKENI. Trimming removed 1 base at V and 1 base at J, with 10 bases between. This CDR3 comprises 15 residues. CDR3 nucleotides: TGTGCCAGCTCACCACGACAGGTAGGGAACACTGAAGCTTTCTTT. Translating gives CASSPRQVGNTEAFF. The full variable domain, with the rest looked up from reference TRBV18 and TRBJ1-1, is NAGVMQNPRHLVRRRGQEARLRCSPMKGHSHVYWYRQLPEEGLKFMVYLQKENIIDESGMPKERFSAEFPKEGPSILRIQQVVRGDSAAYFCASSPRQVGNTEAFFGQGTRLTVV.